This TCR beta chain appears in the sequencing data of a study of shared clonotypes between healthy human individuals. The data were produced by immunoSEQ multiplex PCR, yet TCRdb's version contains in-frame clones alone and is incomplete. The table lists more than 1,200,000 clones, approximately 98.5% of them singletons. A split of CD4+ cells into CD45RA+ naive and CD45RA-negative memory subsets was performed. The V gene lost 4 bases and the J gene lost 3 bases, with 17 bases spanning the gap. The CDR3 is 16 amino acids. In germline, CDR1 is SGHVS, CDR2 FQNEAQ. The sequence derives from a man aged 25-45 years in good health. Sequencing was performed on naive CD4+ T cells sorted from blood. As to subset: CD45RA+ positively selected. V usage is TRBV7-8 and J usage is TRBJ2-3; tentatively, D is TRBD2 (6 bases). The CDR3 region is CASSSLAERATDTQYF. The DNA of the CDR3 is TGTGCCAGCAGCTCATTAGCGGAGAGGGCAACAGATACGCAGTATTTT.